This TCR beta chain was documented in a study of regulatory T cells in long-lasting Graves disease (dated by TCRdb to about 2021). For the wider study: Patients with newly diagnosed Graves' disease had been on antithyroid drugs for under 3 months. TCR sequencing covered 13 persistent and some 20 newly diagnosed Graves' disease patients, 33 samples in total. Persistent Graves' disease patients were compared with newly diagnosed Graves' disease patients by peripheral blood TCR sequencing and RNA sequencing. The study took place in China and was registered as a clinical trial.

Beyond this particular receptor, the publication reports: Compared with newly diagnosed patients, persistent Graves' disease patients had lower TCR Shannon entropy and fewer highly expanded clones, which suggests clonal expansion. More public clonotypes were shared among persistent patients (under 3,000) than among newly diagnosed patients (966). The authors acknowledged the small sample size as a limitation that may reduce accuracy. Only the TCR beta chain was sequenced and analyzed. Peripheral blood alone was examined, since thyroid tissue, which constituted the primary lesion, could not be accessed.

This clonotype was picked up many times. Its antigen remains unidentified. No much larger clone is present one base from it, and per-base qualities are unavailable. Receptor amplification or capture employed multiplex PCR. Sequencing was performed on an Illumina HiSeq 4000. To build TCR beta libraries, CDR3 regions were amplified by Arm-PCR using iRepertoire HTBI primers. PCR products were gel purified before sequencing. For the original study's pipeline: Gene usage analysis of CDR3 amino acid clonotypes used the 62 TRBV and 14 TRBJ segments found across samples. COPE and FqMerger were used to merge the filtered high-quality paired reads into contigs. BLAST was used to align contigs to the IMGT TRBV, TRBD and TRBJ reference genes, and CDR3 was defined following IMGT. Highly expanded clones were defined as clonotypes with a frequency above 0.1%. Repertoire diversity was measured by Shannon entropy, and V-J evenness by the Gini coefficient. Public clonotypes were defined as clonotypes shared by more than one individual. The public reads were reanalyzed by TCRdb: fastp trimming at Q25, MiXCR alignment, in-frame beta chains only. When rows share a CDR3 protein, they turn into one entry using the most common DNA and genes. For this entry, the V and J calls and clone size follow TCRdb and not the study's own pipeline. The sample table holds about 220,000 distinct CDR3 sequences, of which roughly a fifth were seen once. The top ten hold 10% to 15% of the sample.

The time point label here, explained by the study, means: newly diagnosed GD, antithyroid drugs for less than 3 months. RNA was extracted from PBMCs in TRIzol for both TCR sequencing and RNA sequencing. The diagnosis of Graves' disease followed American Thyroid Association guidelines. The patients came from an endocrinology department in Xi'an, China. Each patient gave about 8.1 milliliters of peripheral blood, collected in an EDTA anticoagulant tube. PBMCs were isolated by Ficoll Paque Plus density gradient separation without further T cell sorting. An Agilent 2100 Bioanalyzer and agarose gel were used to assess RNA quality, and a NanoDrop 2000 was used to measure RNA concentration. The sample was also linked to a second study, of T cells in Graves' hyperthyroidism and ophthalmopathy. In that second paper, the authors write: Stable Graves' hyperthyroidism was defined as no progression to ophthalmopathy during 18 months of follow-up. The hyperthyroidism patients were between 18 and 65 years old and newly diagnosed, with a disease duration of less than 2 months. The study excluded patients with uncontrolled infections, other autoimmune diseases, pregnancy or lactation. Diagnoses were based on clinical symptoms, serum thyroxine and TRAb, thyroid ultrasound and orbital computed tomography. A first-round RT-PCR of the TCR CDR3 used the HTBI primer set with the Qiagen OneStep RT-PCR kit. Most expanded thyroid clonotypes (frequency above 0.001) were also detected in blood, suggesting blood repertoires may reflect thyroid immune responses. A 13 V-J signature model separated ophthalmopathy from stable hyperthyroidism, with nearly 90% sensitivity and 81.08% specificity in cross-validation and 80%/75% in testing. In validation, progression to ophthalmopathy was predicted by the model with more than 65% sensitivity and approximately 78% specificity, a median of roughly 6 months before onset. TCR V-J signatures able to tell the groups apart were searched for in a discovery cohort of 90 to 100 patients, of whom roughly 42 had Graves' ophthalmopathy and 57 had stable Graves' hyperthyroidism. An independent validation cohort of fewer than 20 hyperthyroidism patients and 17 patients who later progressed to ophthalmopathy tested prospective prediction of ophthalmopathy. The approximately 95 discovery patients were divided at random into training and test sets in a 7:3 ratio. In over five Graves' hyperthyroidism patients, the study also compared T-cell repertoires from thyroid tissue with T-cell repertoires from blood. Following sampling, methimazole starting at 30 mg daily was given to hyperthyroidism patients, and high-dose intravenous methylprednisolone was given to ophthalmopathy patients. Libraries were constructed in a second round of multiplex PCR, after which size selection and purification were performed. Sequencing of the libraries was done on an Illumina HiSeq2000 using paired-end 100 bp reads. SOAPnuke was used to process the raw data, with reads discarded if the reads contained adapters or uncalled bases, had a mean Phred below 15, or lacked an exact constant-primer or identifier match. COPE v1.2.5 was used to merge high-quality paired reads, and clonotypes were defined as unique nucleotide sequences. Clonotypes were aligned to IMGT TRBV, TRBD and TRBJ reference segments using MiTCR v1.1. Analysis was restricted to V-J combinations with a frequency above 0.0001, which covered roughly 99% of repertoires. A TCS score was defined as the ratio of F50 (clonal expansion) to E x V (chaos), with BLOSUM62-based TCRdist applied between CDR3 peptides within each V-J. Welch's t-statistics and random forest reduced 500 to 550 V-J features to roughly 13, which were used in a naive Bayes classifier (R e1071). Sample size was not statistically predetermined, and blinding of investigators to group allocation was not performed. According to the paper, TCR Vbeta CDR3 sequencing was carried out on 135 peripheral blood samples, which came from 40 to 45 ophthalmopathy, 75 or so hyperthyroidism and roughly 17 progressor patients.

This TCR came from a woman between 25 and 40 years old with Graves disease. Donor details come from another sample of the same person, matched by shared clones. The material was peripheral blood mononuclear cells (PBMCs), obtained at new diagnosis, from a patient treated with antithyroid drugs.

The CDR3 reads CASTSLDTDTQYF. At the DNA level, the sequence is TGTGCCAGCACCTCACTAGACACAGATACGCAGTATTTT. The rearranged chain carries TRBV11-2 and TRBJ2-3; the D gene is possibly TRBD2, with 5 bases matching. Measured from the cysteine to the phenylalanine, the CDR3 is 13 residues long. Of all the DNA, just the CDR3 is kept, 39 bases in frame from base 1. CDR1 is given as SGHAT and CDR2 as FQNNGV, both from the germline V gene. The junction carries 10 bases between V and J, which are trimmed by 7 bases and 2 bases respectively.